This entry concerns a single T cell receptor (beta chain). These data belong to a study of blood T cell repertoires in COVID-19. J lost 4 bases, V lost 5 bases, and 3 bases had no gene match. The CDR3 totals 13 residues. CDR1 SEHNR and CDR2 FQNEAQ come from the germline V gene (reference sequence). Sequencing was performed with immunoSEQ multiplex PCR; in TCRdb, only in-frame clones are kept and a portion is missing. Of about 120,000 clones listed, around nine tenths are singletons. The source is a human donor in a cohort sampled during active COVID-19. The chain has TRBV7-9 and TRBJ2-3; 7 positions agree with TRBD2. The sequenced sample was peripheral blood. The CDR3 sequence: CASSQAGSDTQYF. In nucleotides, the CDR3 is TGTGCCAGCAGCCAAGCGGGGTCAGATACGCAGTATTTT.